Below, 32 T cell receptor beta chains from the same sample are listed, as sequenced in a study of T-cell memory formation after mild COVID-19. TCRdb independently ran MiXCR on the 5' RACE reads; one entry per CDR3 protein. The sample carries roughly 130,000 distinct CDR3 sequences, approximately 6.2% recorded once. Sequencing was carried out using PBMCs or a T cell subset sorted from them (not recorded which). The receptor set was obtained from an adult woman who had mild COVID-19 (a few samples of this study predate the infection). Cell type and time point are not known.

This clonotype has ten or more counts. The V gene is TRBV7-3, the J gene TRBJ2-4; D gene uncertain. Trimming removed 6 bases from V and 8 bases from J, with 17 bases in between. The germline CDR1 and CDR2 sequences are SGHTA and FQGTGA. CDR3 length equals 14 residues. The CDR3 reads CASSQAGSRDIQYF. CDR3 DNA: TGTGCCAGCAGTCAGGCCGGGTCAAGGGACATTCAGTACTTC. Complete variable domain (other parts from reference TRBV7-3 and TRBJ2-4): GAGVSQTPSNKVTEKGKYVELRCDPISGHTALYWYRQSLGQGPEFLIYFQGTGAADDSGLPNDRFFAVRPEGSVSTLKIQRTERGDSAVYLCASSQAGSRDIQYFGAGTRLSVL.

This chain uses TRBV5-1 with TRBJ1-6; weak D call: TRBD1 (6 bases). Germline loops: CDR1 SGHRS, CDR2 YFSETQ. The CDR3 covers 15 residues. With 5 bases removed from V and 2 bases from J, the gap between germline ends came to 11 bases. The CDR3 DNA follows: TGCGCCAGCAGAAACGACAGGACCTATAATTCACCCCTCCACTTT. This sequence encodes CASRNDRTYNSPLHF.

This clonotype was observed at least ten times. This chain joins TRBV12-3 or TRBV12-4 and TRBJ2-5, with a tentative D call TRBD1 (5 bases). The CDR3 sequence is 15 residues long. V lost 6 bases, J lost 5 bases, and 19 bases lay in between. The CDR3 protein is CASRPSRQGWETQYF. The CDR3, as DNA: TGTGCCAGCAGACCCTCCCGCCAGGGCTGGGAGACCCAGTACTTC.

In this sample, this clonotype turned up a few times. The chain employs TRBV7-8 and TRBJ2-7, with D maybe TRBD1 (6 bases). V gave up 2 bases and J gave up 1 base, with 15 bases separating them. The CDR3 contains 16 residues. CDR1 SGHVS and CDR2 FQNEAQ come from the germline V gene. The CDR3 DNA follows: TGTGCCAGCAGCTTACAAGGCGGCAGGGGTTCCTACGAGCAGTACTTC. This sequence encodes CASSLQGGRGSYEQYF. The full variable domain, its missing parts supplied by reference TRBV7-8 and TRBJ2-7, is GAGVSQSPRYKVAKRGQDVALRCDPISGHVSLFWYQQALGQGPEFLTYFQNEAQLDKSGLPSDRFFAERPEGSVSTLKIQRTQQEDSAVYLCASSLQGGRGSYEQYFGPGTRLTVT.

Only a few counts were recorded for this clonotype. This chain connects TRBV6-6 to TRBJ2-1, with D possibly TRBD1 on 6 matching bases. CDR1 is MNHNY and CDR2 is SVGAGI in the germline V gene (reference sequence). V was trimmed by 0 bases and J by 9 bases, leaving 9 bases between them. This CDR3 region has 13 residues. The CDR3 is CASSYSVGGEQFF. The CDR3 nucleotides read TGTGCCAGCAGTTACTCAGTAGGGGGTGAGCAGTTCTTC.

This clonotype has only a few counts. This chain uses TRBV5-1 with TRBJ2-3; 12 nucleotides match TRBD2. The germline V gene has CDR1 SGHRS and CDR2 YFSETQ. Germline trimming cut 2 bases from V and 1 base from J; bases unmatched to any gene: 2. The CDR3 is 16 amino acids. The DNA for the CDR3 is TGCGCCAGCAGCTTTACTAGCGGGGGGCGCACAGATACGCAGTATTTT. Amino acids: CASSFTSGGRTDTQYF. Full variable domain (outside the CDR3, taken from reference TRBV5-1 and TRBJ2-3): KAGVTQTPRYLIKTRGQQVTLSCSPISGHRSVSWYQQTPGQGLQFLFEYFSETQRNKGNFPGRFSGRQFSNSRSEMNVSTLELGDSALYLCASSFTSGGRTDTQYFGPGTRLTVL.

This clonotype appeared a few times. The V and J genes are TRBV29-1 and TRBJ2-1; 13 bases line up with TRBD2. Germline lookup yields CDR1 SQVTM and CDR2 ANQGSEA. The CDR3 spans 16 residues. V lost 7 bases and J lost 0; bases outside the gene matches: 6. The CDR3 loop is CSGEGLAGDSYNEQFF. The CDR3 nucleotides read TGCAGCGGGGAAGGACTAGCGGGGGACTCCTACAATGAGCAGTTCTTC.

The chain links TRBV5-1 to TRBJ2-1; weak D call: TRBD1 (6 bases). The V end lost 6 bases, the J end lost 3 bases, and 13 bases lay between the germline ends. The CDR3 spans 14 residues. Germline V lookup: CDR1 SGHRS, CDR2 YFSETQ. CDR3 amino acids: CASKAVQGYNEQFF. CDR3 DNA: TGCGCCAGCAAGGCGGTACAGGGCTACAATGAGCAGTTCTTC.

This chain uses TRBV7-3 with TRBJ2-3, with TRBD2 identical over 7 bases. CDR1 and CDR2 from the germline V gene are SGHTA and FQGTGA. The J segment lost 9 bases and the V segment lost 5 bases, leaving 5 bases of the junction unmatched. CDR3 size: 12 residues. CDR3 sequence: CASSPGRGTQYF. The CDR3 DNA reads as TGTGCCAGCAGCCCGGGGAGGGGAACGCAGTATTTT.

Ten or more counts support this clonotype. The CDR3 sequence is CASSSQRTSINEQFF. The CDR3 DNA sequence: TGTGCCAGCAGCTCACAGAGGACTAGTATCAATGAGCAGTTCTTC. The V gene is TRBV7-2, the J gene TRBJ2-1, with TRBD2 matching 7 bases. The CDR3 is 15 amino acids. Germline V gene sequence: CDR1 SGHTA, CDR2 FQGNSA. V shed 4 bases and J 6 bases; nucleotides not matched to a gene: 9.

The chain uses TRBV9 and TRBJ2-6; no clear D gene. CDR3 size: 14 residues. Germline V gene data show CDR1 as SGDLS and CDR2 as YYNGEE. Trimming removed 0 bases from V and 0 bases from J, with 1 base in between. CDR3: CASSVVSGANVLTF. CDR3 coding DNA: TGTGCCAGCAGCGTAGTCTCTGGGGCCAACGTCCTGACTTTC.

The J gene is TRBJ2-4, the V gene TRBV27; 8 nucleotides line up with TRBD1. J gave up 1 base and V 2 bases, and 10 bases lay outside the gene matches. The germline gives CDR1 MNHEY, CDR2 SMNVEV (reference sequence). The length of the CDR3 is 18 residues. As DNA, the CDR3 is TGTGCCAGCAGTTTACGGGCAGGGGGCGCATTGGCCAAAAACATTCAGTACTTC. Its translation: CASSLRAGGALAKNIQYF.

The chain is built from TRBV20-1 and TRBJ2-2; D call uncertain. This CDR3 contains 12 residues. Trimming cost V 8 bases and J 0 bases, with 7 bases left between them. Germline V gene data show CDR1 as DFQATT and CDR2 as SNEGSKA (reference sequence). CDR3 DNA: TGCAGTTCTTCAACGAACACCGGGGAGCTGTTTTTT. Its translation is CSSSTNTGELFF.

The rearrangement uses TRBV12-3 or TRBV12-4 and TRBJ2-7; D unclear. Trimming took off 5 bases at V and 6 bases at J, with 8 bases between the two ends. The CDR3 is 11 amino acids. The CDR3 DNA sequence: TGTGCCAGCAGTGGTAGTTTCGAGCAGTACTTC. Encoded protein: CASSGSFEQYF.

This clonotype was seen only a few times. The chain has TRBV5-1 and TRBJ1-1, with 9 bases identical to TRBD1. V lost 2 bases, J lost 6 bases, and 5 bases stayed unmatched. The CDR3 sequence is 14 residues long. Germline V gene lookup returns CDR1 SGHRS and CDR2 YFSETQ. This chain's CDR3 is CASSFATGGAEAFF. CDR3 in DNA: TGCGCCAGCAGCTTCGCGACAGGGGGGGCTGAAGCTTTCTTT.

The chain employs TRBV3-1 and TRBJ1-1; unclear D gene. The CDR3 is 14 amino acids. The V gene's germline CDR1 is LGHDT and CDR2 YNNKEL (reference sequence). Trimming cost V 4 bases and J 1 base, with 10 bases left between them. The CDR3 nucleotides read TGTGCCAGCAGCCCCGGACTGAAGAACACTGAAGCTTTCTTT. This codes for CASSPGLKNTEAFF.

This clonotype has a handful of counts. The rearrangement uses TRBV15 and TRBJ2-7, with 7 positions matching TRBD2. Germline V gives CDR1 LNHNV, CDR2 YYDKDF (reference sequence). This CDR3 spans 14 amino acids. The J segment lost 3 bases and the V segment lost 1 base, leaving 3 bases of the junction unmatched. The DNA of the CDR3 is TGTGCCACCAGCAGAGGTCGGGGGGTCTACGAGCAGTACTTC. It codes for CATSRGRGVYEQYF.

This clonotype was seen a few times. The CDR3 DNA reads TGTGCCAGCTCACCCCCGGAGGGCCGCGGCCCGGGCGAGCAGTACTTC. This translates into CASSPPEGRGPGEQYF. The rearrangement links TRBV18 to TRBJ2-7; D possibly corresponds to TRBD2 (6 bases). The germline V and J ends were trimmed by 3 bases and 6 bases, with 21 bases remaining between them. This CDR3 spans 16 amino acids. Germline CDR1 and CDR2: KGHSH and LQKENI.

This clonotype was seen more than once but under ten times. V usage is TRBV20-1 and J usage is TRBJ2-1; D possibly corresponds to TRBD1 (6 bases). The ends were cut back, 0 bases at V and 6 bases at J, with 21 bases in the middle. Germline V gene sequence: CDR1 DFQATT, CDR2 SNEGSKA (reference sequence). The CDR3 totals 17 residues. In nucleotides, the CDR3 is TGCAGTGCTAGAGATCTAGTCTGGCAGGGGTTAGCCAATGAGCAGTTCTTC. This encodes CSARDLVWQGLANEQFF.

This clonotype has more than one count but fewer than ten. This chain connects TRBV7-8 to TRBJ2-5; weak D call: TRBD1 (5 bases). The V end lost 5 bases, the J end lost 6 bases, and 22 bases lay between the germline ends. CDR1 and CDR2 (germline): SGHVS, FQNEAQ. The CDR3 loop spans 16 amino acids. This CDR3 reads CASSTDPTVSGKTQYF. The CDR3 DNA reads as TGTGCCAGCAGCACAGACCCGACAGTCTCTGGAAAGACCCAGTACTTC.

This clonotype was seen many times. V is TRBV29-1 and J is TRBJ2-3; D is ambiguous. Germline V gene lookup returns CDR1 SQVTM and CDR2 ANQGSEA. The CDR3 consists of 14 residues. V was pared by 6 bases and J by 2 bases, with 15 bases between. CDR3 bases: TGCAGCGTCGAGAGGTATTCCCCCACAGATACGCAGTATTTT. It translates to CSVERYSPTDTQYF.

There are many counts of this clonotype. The rearrangement uses TRBV20-1 and TRBJ2-7; no definite D call. Germline CDR1 DFQATT, CDR2 SNEGSKA (reference sequence). This CDR3 comprises 13 residues. V shed 1 base and J shed 3 bases, with 10 bases lying between them. The chain's CDR3 is CSARAPRDYEQYF. CDR3 DNA sequence: TGCAGTGCTAGAGCCCCTAGGGACTACGAGCAGTACTTC.

The V and J genes are TRBV2 and TRBJ2-1, with D perhaps being TRBD1 or TRBD2 (5 bases each). Trimming removed 7 bases from V and 8 bases from J, with 9 bases in between. There are 11 residues in the CDR3. Germline lookup yields CDR1 SNHLY and CDR2 FYNNEI. CDR3 coding DNA: TGTGCCAGCATCCGGGGCCATGAGCAGTTCTTC. It translates to CASIRGHEQFF.

This clonotype occurred a few times. The rearrangement links TRBV4-2 to TRBJ2-7; D is undetermined. Germline V gene sequence: CDR1 LGHNA, CDR2 YNFKEQ. Trimming shortened V by 0 bases and J by 0 bases, and 9 bases separated the two germline ends. The CDR3 extends over 15 amino acids. The CDR3 spells CASSQDGSSSYEQYF. CDR3 nucleotide sequence: TGTGCCAGCAGCCAAGATGGCTCTAGCTCCTACGAGCAGTACTTC.

This clonotype was observed a handful of times. This chain joins TRBV15 and TRBJ1-4, with D hard to call. The germline gives CDR1 LNHNV, CDR2 YYDKDF (reference sequence). CDR3 length: 16 amino acids. The V end lost 4 bases, the J end lost 7 bases, and 19 bases lay between the germline ends. The DNA for the CDR3 is TGTGCCACCAGCACACTTCGTGGGGAAGGGATTGAAAAACTGTTTTTT. Its translation is CATSTLRGEGIEKLFF. Variable domain in full (rest from reference TRBV15 and TRBJ1-4): DAMVIQNPRYQVTQFGKPVTLSCSQTLNHNVMYWYQQKSSQAPKLLFHYYDKDFNNEADTPDNFQSRRPNTSFCFLDIRSPGLGDTAMYLCATSTLRGEGIEKLFFGSGTQLSVL.

This clonotype occurred a few times. The rearrangement joins TRBV5-4 to TRBJ2-3; 9 bases agree with TRBD2. The V gene's germline CDR1 is SGHNT and CDR2 YYREEE (reference sequence). The CDR3 has 17 residues. J was trimmed by 2 bases and V by 0 bases; bases with no gene match: 7. The chain's CDR3 is CASSLAASGAHTDTQYF. The CDR3, as DNA: TGTGCCAGCAGCTTGGCAGCTAGCGGGGCGCACACAGATACGCAGTATTTT.

This clonotype was seen only a few times. DNA of the CDR3: TGTGCCAGCAGTGAAATGGGCGGCCTGGGAAAACTGTTTTTT. Translated: CASSEMGGLGKLFF. This chain joins TRBV2 and TRBJ1-4, with unresolved D. CDR1 SNHLY and CDR2 FYNNEI come from the germline V gene. V was cut by 2 bases and J by 10 bases, with 14 bases left in between. The CDR3 consists of 14 residues.

This clonotype was detected many times. The CDR3 DNA sequence: TGTGCCAGCAGGGACAGGGCTGGGGCCAACGTCCTGACTTTC. It specifies CASRDRAGANVLTF. This chain links TRBV12-3 or TRBV12-4 with TRBJ2-6; 8 bases line up with TRBD1. V trimming: 6 bases; J trimming: 2 bases; junction bases outside the gene matches: 0. The length of the CDR3 is 14 residues.

This clonotype appeared once. V gene TRBV12-3 or TRBV12-4 combines with J gene TRBJ1-6; D gene ambiguous. Trimming removed 0 bases from V and 4 bases from J, with 22 bases in between. The CDR3 runs 20 residues. The CDR3: CASSLAPTSIWAAYNSPLHF. Here the CDR3 DNA reads TGTGCCAGCAGTTTAGCGCCCACCTCGATCTGGGCAGCTTATAATTCACCCCTCCACTTT.

This chain uses TRBV7-2 with TRBJ2-7; no definite D call. Deletions cut 1 base from V and 2 bases from J, with 3 bases between. There are 12 residues in the CDR3. Germline V gene lookup returns CDR1 SGHTA and CDR2 FQGNSA. This CDR3 is CASSLVTYEQYF. CDR3 sequence (DNA): TGTGCCAGCAGCTTAGTTACCTACGAGCAGTACTTC.

A few counts support this clonotype. The genes are TRBV2 and TRBJ1-6; the D is unclear. Looked up from germline, CDR1 is SNHLY and CDR2 is FYNNEI. This CDR3 is 13 amino acids long. Trimming pared 4 bases from V and 7 bases from J, leaving 8 bases between. DNA of the CDR3: TGTGCCAGCAGTGTGCAGAGAAATTCACCCCTCCACTTT. Translated: CASSVQRNSPLHF.

This clonotype was counted only a few times. The genes are TRBV27 and TRBJ2-2; 7 bases align to TRBD2. The ends lost 10 bases at V and 4 bases at J; junction bases unmatched: 24. The CDR3 totals 19 residues. Germline-derived CDR1 and CDR2 are MNHEY and SMNVEV (reference sequence). The CDR3 protein is CATTPTGLSGAVRTGELFF. The DNA of the CDR3 is TGTGCCACTACCCCAACCGGGTTAAGCGGGGCCGTCCGCACCGGGGAGCTGTTTTTT.